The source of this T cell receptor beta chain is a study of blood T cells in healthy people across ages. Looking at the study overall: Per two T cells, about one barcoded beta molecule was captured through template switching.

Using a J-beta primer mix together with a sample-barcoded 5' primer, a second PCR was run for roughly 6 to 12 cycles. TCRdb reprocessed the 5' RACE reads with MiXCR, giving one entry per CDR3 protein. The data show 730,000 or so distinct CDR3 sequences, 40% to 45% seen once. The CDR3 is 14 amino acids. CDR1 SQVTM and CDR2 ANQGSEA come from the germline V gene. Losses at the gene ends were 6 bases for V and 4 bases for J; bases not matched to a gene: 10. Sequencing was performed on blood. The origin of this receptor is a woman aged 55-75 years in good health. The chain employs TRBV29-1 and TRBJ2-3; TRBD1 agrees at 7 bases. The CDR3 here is CSVEGQIGSDTQYF. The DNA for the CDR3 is TGCAGCGTAGAGGGACAGATAGGCTCAGATACGCAGTATTTT.